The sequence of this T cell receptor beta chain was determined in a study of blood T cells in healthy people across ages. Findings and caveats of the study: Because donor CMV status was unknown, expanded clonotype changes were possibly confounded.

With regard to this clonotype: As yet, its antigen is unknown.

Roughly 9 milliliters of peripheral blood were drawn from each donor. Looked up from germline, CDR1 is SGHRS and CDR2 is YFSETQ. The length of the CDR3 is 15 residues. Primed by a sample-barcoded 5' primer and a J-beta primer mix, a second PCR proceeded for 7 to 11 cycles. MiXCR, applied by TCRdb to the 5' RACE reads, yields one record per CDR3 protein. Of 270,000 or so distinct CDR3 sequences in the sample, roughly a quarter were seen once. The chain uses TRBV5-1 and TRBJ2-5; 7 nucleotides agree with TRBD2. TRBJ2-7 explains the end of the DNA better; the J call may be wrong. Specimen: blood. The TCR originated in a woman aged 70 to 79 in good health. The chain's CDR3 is CASSFLGGNWDEQYF. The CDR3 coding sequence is TGCGCCAGCAGCTTTTTGGGAGGGAACTGGGACGAGCAGTACTTC.